This is a list of T cell receptor beta chains from one sample in a study of cytomegalovirus exposure and HLA in healthy donors. Sequenced by immunoSEQ multiplex PCR; TCRdb stores in-frame clones only, minus some. The sample has about 120,000 clones, approximately 80% seen once. Sequencing was performed on PBMCs. These receptors were collected from a female donor in good health and CMV-seropositive. Both conserved end residues are part of each CDR3. Fields, in order: D gene, V gene, J gene, clone size, CDR3 DNA, CDR3 protein. The D gene is left open where the match is weak. Size values are once, few and many counts, or a class for expanded clones, and some rows have none.

d_gene: TRBD1
v_gene: TRBV10-3
j_gene: TRBJ2-7
abundance: -
CDR3nt: TGTGCCATCAGGGGACAGGGTGCGGACGAGCAGTACTTC
CDR3aa: CAIRGQGADEQYF

d_gene: -
v_gene: TRBV4-1
j_gene: TRBJ2-2
abundance: -
CDR3nt: TGCGCCAGCAGTCCTACAGAGAACACCGGGGAGCTGTTTTTT
CDR3aa: CASSPTENTGELFF

d_gene: TRBD2
v_gene: TRBV7-2
j_gene: TRBJ2-1
abundance: -
CDR3nt: TGTGCCAGCAGAGTGATAGCGGGTGCTTCCTACAATGAGCAGTTCTTC
CDR3aa: CASRVIAGASYNEQFF

d_gene: -
v_gene: TRBV2
j_gene: TRBJ1-5
abundance: -
CDR3nt: TGTGCCAGCAGTGACAGGGTATCTCAGCCCCAGCATTTT
CDR3aa: CASSDRVSQPQHF

d_gene: TRBD1
v_gene: TRBV9
j_gene: TRBJ2-7
abundance: few
CDR3nt: TGTGCCAGCAGCCCTCCCCGGGGGACAGGGTCCTACGAGCAGTACTTC
CDR3aa: CASSPPRGTGSYEQYF

d_gene: -
v_gene: TRBV28
j_gene: TRBJ1-2
abundance: -
CDR3nt: TGTGCCAGCAGTCCCACACCTAACTATGGCTACACCTTC
CDR3aa: CASSPTPNYGYTF

d_gene: -
v_gene: TRBV15
j_gene: TRBJ1-1
abundance: -
CDR3nt: TGTGCCACCAGCAGAGAGGCCACTGAAGCTTTCTTT
CDR3aa: CATSREATEAFF

d_gene: TRBD2
v_gene: TRBV5-4
j_gene: TRBJ2-3
abundance: once
CDR3nt: TGTGCCAGCAGCTCCAGACTAGCGGGGGGGCCGACAGATACGCAGTATTTT
CDR3aa: CASSSRLAGGPTDTQYF

d_gene: -
v_gene: TRBV6-5
j_gene: TRBJ2-5
abundance: -
CDR3nt: TGTGCCAGCAGAGCACAGGGACAAGAGACCCAGTACTTC
CDR3aa: CASRAQGQETQYF

d_gene: -
v_gene: TRBV5-8
j_gene: TRBJ2-7
abundance: -
CDR3nt: TGTGCCAGCAGTTTTGGGACTTCGAGCTCCTACGAGCAGTACTTC
CDR3aa: CASSFGTSSSYEQYF

d_gene: TRBD1
v_gene: TRBV9
j_gene: TRBJ1-5
abundance: -
CDR3nt: TGTGCCAGCAGCGCGACAGGGTCGAGGAACCAGCCCCAGCATTTT
CDR3aa: CASSATGSRNQPQHF

d_gene: -
v_gene: TRBV2
j_gene: TRBJ2-3
abundance: -
CDR3nt: TGTGCCAGCAGGGCTTTGGTGCGGGGCACAGATACGCAGTATTTT
CDR3aa: CASRALVRGTDTQYF

d_gene: -
v_gene: TRBV7-3
j_gene: TRBJ2-3
abundance: -
CDR3nt: TGTGCCAGCAGCCTATCGCCCCAGGGTTTACAGTATTTT
CDR3aa: CASSLSPQGLQYF

d_gene: -
v_gene: TRBV5-6
j_gene: TRBJ1-1
abundance: -
CDR3nt: TGTGCCAGCAGCCCTAATGGGGGGGCGACTGAAGCTTTCTTT
CDR3aa: CASSPNGGATEAFF

d_gene: TRBD2
v_gene: TRBV4-1
j_gene: TRBJ2-3
abundance: -
CDR3nt: TGCGCCAGCAGCCAAGCGACTAGCGGGTATCAAGATACGCAGTATTTT
CDR3aa: CASSQATSGYQDTQYF

d_gene: -
v_gene: TRBV2
j_gene: TRBJ2-3
abundance: -
CDR3nt: TGTGCCTGCATGATAGCGTTAGTAGATACGCAGTATTTT
CDR3aa: CACMIALVDTQYF

d_gene: -
v_gene: TRBV7-9
j_gene: TRBJ2-3
abundance: -
CDR3nt: TGTGCCAGCAGCTTATCCCCTCCTAGCACAGATACGCAGTATTTT
CDR3aa: CASSLSPPSTDTQYF

d_gene: TRBD1
v_gene: TRBV2
j_gene: TRBJ2-2
abundance: once
CDR3nt: TGTGCCAGCAATACAGGGGGTAACGGGGAGCTGTTTTTT
CDR3aa: CASNTGGNGELFF

d_gene: -
v_gene: TRBV6-5
j_gene: TRBJ2-7
abundance: once
CDR3nt: TGTGCCAGCAGGGAAGGGACATTTTACTACGAGCAGTACTTC
CDR3aa: CASREGTFYYEQYF

d_gene: -
v_gene: TRBV21-1
j_gene: TRBJ2-5
abundance: -
CDR3nt: TGTGCCAGCCCCGACCCCGGCGGGACCCAGTACTTC
CDR3aa: CASPDPGGTQYF

d_gene: -
v_gene: TRBV19
j_gene: TRBJ1-1
abundance: -
CDR3nt: TGTGCCAGTAGTATATCATTCCTCCGGGGGAACACTGAAGCTTTCTTT
CDR3aa: CASSISFLRGNTEAFF

d_gene: TRBD2
v_gene: TRBV5-1
j_gene: TRBJ2-3
abundance: -
CDR3nt: TGCGCCAGCAGCTTGGAGCGGGGGCTCACAGATACGCAGTATTTT
CDR3aa: CASSLERGLTDTQYF